This paragraph reports one TCR beta chain. The data are from a study of control samples from healthy donors and cancer patients. V lost 0 bases to trimming and J lost 7 bases, with 14 bases between them. The CDR3 extends over 15 amino acids. The germline gives CDR1 SGHRS, CDR2 YFSETQ. Sequencing was performed with immunoSEQ multiplex PCR; in TCRdb, only in-frame clones are kept and a portion is missing. Among fewer than 150,000 clones listed, approximately 89% were seen once. This receptor was taken from a woman between 18 and 29 years old in good health. This chain uses TRBV5-1 with TRBJ2-1; D is unclear. Input material: blood. In DNA, the CDR3 is TGCGCCAGCAGCTTGGTAGCTGTACTGGGTAATGAGCAGTTCTTC. Translation gives CASSLVAVLGNEQFF.